Sequencing of this T cell receptor beta chain was carried out in a study of blood T cell repertoires in COVID-19. Libraries were prepared by immunoSEQ multiplex PCR; TCRdb keeps only in-frame clonotypes and omits some of them. The profile covers around 300,000 clones, with around nine tenths appearing a single time and 6.5% to 8% taken by the ten largest. With V trimmed by 0 bases and J by 9 bases, 9 bases remained unmatched. This CDR3 has 16 amino acids. Germline CDR1 LGHNA, CDR2 YSLEER. The sequence derives from a woman between 25 and 40 years old with COVID-19, enrolled during active disease. Sequencing was carried out using peripheral blood. The J gene is TRBJ2-1, the V gene TRBV4-3; the match to TRBD2 covers 9 bases. The CDR3 reads CASSQDRAGGGSEQFF. CDR3 in DNA: TGCGCCAGCAGCCAAGATCGAGCGGGAGGTGGTAGTGAGCAGTTCTTC.